The T cell receptor beta chain described here comes from a study of cytomegalovirus exposure and HLA in healthy donors. PCR primers comprised 60 Vbeta and 13 Jbeta primers. Profiling relied on immunoSEQ multiplex PCR, and the TCRdb table lists in-frame clones only, not all of them. The sample has roughly 120,000 clones; around four fifths are singletons. Healthy donors of bone marrow made up the group. Per the germline V gene, CDR1 is SNHLY and CDR2 is FYNNEI. The trim removed 4 bases at V and 7 bases at J, leaving 3 bases unmatched. This CDR3 comprises 13 residues. The gene calls are TRBV2 and TRBJ2-1; 8 bases align to TRBD2. This TCR was sampled from a man under 40 in good health and CMV-seropositive. The sequencing sample was made of PBMCs. The CDR3 here is CASSAGLENEQFF. The CDR3 DNA reads as TGTGCCAGCAGTGCGGGACTAGAAAATGAGCAGTTCTTC.